This TCR beta chain was retrieved from a study of blood T cell repertoires in COVID-19. Trimming took 5 bases from V and 5 from J; bases not matched to a gene: 2. This CDR3 region has 13 residues. Authors' processing steps: Estimates of nucleated cell counts were drawn from the amplification of reference gene primers. Measured with immunoSEQ multiplex PCR; TCRdb has only the in-frame clones, and not every one. From that table come the V and J calls and clone size; the DNA was used to work out D and trimming. The sample yields about 290,000 clones, under 90% seen once. This receptor was taken from a woman under 40 with COVID-19, enrolled during active disease. Sequencing was carried out using peripheral blood. The chain has TRBV12-3 or TRBV12-4 and TRBJ2-2, with TRBD1 matching over 7 bases. The CDR3 protein is CASSIQGTGELFF. The CDR3 DNA reads as TGTGCCAGCAGTATACAGGGGACCGGGGAGCTGTTTTTT.